This passage covers 21 T cell receptor beta chains from one sample sequenced in a study of cytomegalovirus exposure and HLA in healthy donors. The PCR employed 60 Vbeta primers together with 13 Jbeta primers. Measured with immunoSEQ multiplex PCR; TCRdb has only the in-frame clones, and not every one. This sample has 100,000 to 150,000 clones; 72% occur once, and the top ten carry around 3.7%. The sample consisted of PBMCs. These TCRs come from a young man in good health and CMV-seronegative.

This clone turned up a few times. The chain employs TRBV6-1 and TRBJ2-2; possibly TRBD1 for D (6 bases). Trimming removed 6 bases from V and 7 bases from J, with 15 bases in between. CDR1 MNHNS and CDR2 SASEGT come from the germline V gene. The CDR3 has 14 residues. CDR3 amino acids: CASSPGARGGELFF. In nucleotides, the CDR3 is TGTGCCAGCAGCCCGGGCGCCAGGGGCGGGGAGCTGTTTTTT.

The chain uses TRBV5-1 and TRBJ1-1; 8 nucleotides align to TRBD1. V dropped 4 bases and J dropped 0; count of bases not matched to a gene: 2. This CDR3 spans 14 amino acids. Germline CDR1 reads SGHRS; CDR2 reads YFSETQ. The CDR3 DNA sequence: TGCGCCAGCAGCCGACAGGGGATGAACACTGAAGCTTTCTTT. This translates into CASSRQGMNTEAFF.

As for this clone: The junction and the germline gene differ at one end; a read error may be behind it. The CDR3 region has the DNA TGCGTCAGCAGCTTATTAGGACAGGGTACTGAAGCTTTCTTT. Amino acid sequence: CVSSLLGQGTEAFF. This chain links TRBV5-1 with TRBJ1-1; 8 bases map to TRBD1. This CDR3 is 14 amino acids long. Germline V gives CDR1 SGHRS, CDR2 YFSETQ.

The chain combines TRBV28 with TRBJ1-2; D is uncertain. This CDR3 region has 14 residues. Per the germline V gene, CDR1 is MDHEN and CDR2 is SYDVKM. Trimming took off 1 base at V and 7 bases at J, with 13 bases between the two ends. The DNA of the CDR3 is TGTGCCAGCAGTTTATCATCCGGGGAGAGTGGCTACACCTTC. It codes for CASSLSSGESGYTF.

The CDR3 bases are TGTGCCAGCAGCGCCGGGACAGGGGGCTCTGGCACTGAAGCTTTCTTT. As protein: CASSAGTGGSGTEAFF. The V gene is TRBV9, the J gene TRBJ1-1, with TRBD1 matching 12 bases. V shed 3 bases and J 4 bases; nucleotides not matched to a gene: 7. Germline V gene lookup returns CDR1 SGDLS and CDR2 YYNGEE. CDR3 length: 16 residues.

The genes are TRBV29-1 and TRBJ2-7; 9 bases align to TRBD2. CDR3 length equals 14 residues. With V trimmed by 7 bases and J by 2 bases, 9 bases remained unmatched. Per the germline V gene, CDR1 is SQVTM and CDR2 is ANQGSEA. The CDR3 protein is CSATSRGGTYEQYF. CDR3 nucleotide sequence: TGCAGCGCGACGTCGCGGGGGGGTACCTACGAGCAGTACTTC.

CDR3 coding DNA: TGTGCCAGCAGCTTACAGGGGATGGTTACTGAAGCTTTCTTT. This sequence encodes CASSLQGMVTEAFF. The V gene is TRBV7-9, the J gene TRBJ1-1, with D maybe TRBD1 (6 bases). This CDR3 has 14 residues. Trimming removed 2 bases at V and 5 bases at J, with 12 bases between. Germline CDR1 SEHNR, CDR2 FQNEAQ (reference sequence).

This chain uses TRBV10-3 with TRBJ2-1, with 9 positions matching TRBD1. Trimming cost V 11 bases and J 4 bases; bases outside gene matches: 6. The CDR3 is made up of 13 amino acids. From germline, CDR1 is ENHRY and CDR2 SYGVKD. CDR3 coding DNA: TGTGCCGGCCGGGACAGGGAGTACAATGAGCAGTTCTTC. Its translation is CAGRDREYNEQFF.

V and J are TRBV4-1 and TRBJ1-1; D is undetermined. CDR1 is MGHRA and CDR2 is YSYEKL in the germline V gene. The ends were cut back, 1 base at V and 0 bases at J, with 9 bases in the middle. This CDR3 contains 15 residues. The CDR3 region has the DNA TGCGCCAGCAGCCAAGCTGAGGCCCTGAACACTGAAGCTTTCTTT. As protein: CASSQAEALNTEAFF.

The genes are TRBV10-3 and TRBJ2-5, with D possibly TRBD1 on 6 matching bases. Germline V lookup: CDR1 ENHRY, CDR2 SYGVKD. This CDR3 contains 14 residues. Trimming removed 4 bases from V and 2 bases from J, with 11 bases in between. CDR3 amino acids: CAISVVQGQETQYF. DNA for the CDR3: TGTGCCATCAGTGTTGTACAGGGACAAGAGACCCAGTACTTC.

This rearrangement joins TRBV7-3 to TRBJ1-6, with a tentative D call TRBD1 (5 bases). V lost 2 bases, J lost 8 bases, and 10 bases lay in between. Germline CDR1 and CDR2: SGHTA and FQGTGA. The CDR3 loop spans 14 amino acids. CDR3 in DNA: TGTGCCAGCAGCTTACAGGGTGGCTATTCACCCCTCCACTTT. The encoded protein is CASSLQGGYSPLHF.

This chain links TRBV5-1 with TRBJ1-6; 8 nucleotides match TRBD1. The CDR3 length is 16 residues. Germline CDR1 SGHRS, CDR2 YFSETQ. Germline trimming cut 0 bases from V and 6 bases from J; bases unmatched to any gene: 5. The CDR3 reads CASSLGQGSINSPLHF. The CDR3 DNA reads TGCGCCAGCAGCTTGGGACAGGGGTCGATTAATTCACCCCTCCACTTT.

The chain links TRBV9 to TRBJ1-3, with D unresolved. CDR1 SGDLS and CDR2 YYNGEE come from the germline V gene. V lost 0 bases, J lost 1 base, and 8 bases lay in between. The CDR3 spans 15 residues. Here the CDR3 DNA reads TGTGCCAGCAGCGTAGTCCCGTATTCTGGAAACACCATATATTTT. Protein: CASSVVPYSGNTIYF.

As for this clone: At one boundary the junction diverges from the germline segment, which might be a read error. The CDR3 sequence is CSASRGEDSNF. The CDR3 bases are TGCAGTGCCTCGCGGGGGGAAGACAGCAACTTC. The rearrangement uses TRBV20-1 and TRBJ2-4, with 8 bases aligning to TRBD2. The CDR3 is 11 amino acids. The germline V gene encodes CDR1 DFQATT and CDR2 SNEGSKA (reference sequence).

This clone has just a few counts. The J gene is TRBJ1-1, the V gene TRBV7-3; D remains ambiguous. Trimming removed 5 bases at V and 4 bases at J, with 17 bases between. Germline-derived CDR1 and CDR2 are SGHTA and FQGTGA. The CDR3 length is 15 residues. In nucleotides, the CDR3 is TGTGCCAGCAGCCCCGGTGCCCGCTTTAGCACTGAAGCTTTCTTT. Translating gives CASSPGARFSTEAFF.

This chain connects TRBV10-3 to TRBJ1-6, with 7 bases that match TRBD1. Germline-derived CDR1 and CDR2 are ENHRY and SYGVKD. V dropped 8 bases and J dropped 5; count of bases not matched to a gene: 12. CDR3 length: 16 amino acids. The CDR3, as DNA: TGTGCCATCTCTAACAGGGGCTCGGGGAATAATTCACCCCTCCACTTT. Encoded protein: CAISNRGSGNNSPLHF.

This chain connects TRBV4-1 to TRBJ1-1, with D perhaps TRBD1 (5 bases). This CDR3 spans 15 amino acids. The V and J ends lost 0 bases and 5 bases respectively, with 13 bases between them. CDR1 MGHRA and CDR2 YSYEKL come from the germline V gene. The CDR3, as DNA: TGCGCCAGCAGCCAAGAGGGGAGGGGCGGAACTGAAGCTTTCTTT. This codes for CASSQEGRGGTEAFF.

The rearrangement joins TRBV19 to TRBJ2-5, with 8 bases aligning to TRBD2. Per germline, CDR1 LNHDA and CDR2 SQIVND (reference sequence). The CDR3 loop spans 15 amino acids. V lost 8 bases to trimming and J lost 3 bases; unmatched junction nucleotides: 11. CDR3 DNA: TGTGCCAGTCACGGTTGGCGGGGGGCCAAAGAGACCCAGTACTTC. It codes for CASHGWRGAKETQYF.

The rearrangement joins TRBV30 to TRBJ2-7; TRBD1 aligns across 7 bases. CDR1 is GTSNPN and CDR2 is SVGIG in the germline V gene (reference sequence). V shed 0 bases, J shed 5 bases, and the junction held 4 bases outside the gene matches. The CDR3 is made up of 13 amino acids. CDR3 coding DNA: TGTGCCTGGAGTGTACGCGACAGGGACGAGCAGTACTTC. It specifies CAWSVRDRDEQYF.

This clone was seen a handful of times. The chain employs TRBV7-8 and TRBJ1-5, with D possibly being TRBD1 (5 bases). CDR3 length: 16 residues. The germline gives CDR1 SGHVS, CDR2 FQNEAQ. Trimming removed 5 bases at V and 0 bases at J, with 14 bases between. The CDR3 region is CASSAPGMYSNQPQHF. The CDR3 nucleotides read TGTGCCAGCAGCGCACCAGGGATGTATAGCAATCAGCCCCAGCATTTT.

This chain connects TRBV10-3 to TRBJ1-2; 8 bases are a match to TRBD1. CDR1 is ENHRY, CDR2 SYGVKD, per germline. After removal of 6 bases from V and 4 bases from J, the junction contained 7 bases not matched to a gene. There are 14 residues in the CDR3. The chain's CDR3 is CAISRDRKSYGYTF. The CDR3 DNA is TGTGCCATCAGCAGGGACAGGAAGTCCTATGGCTACACCTTC.